The rows below give T cell receptor beta chains drawn from one sample of a study of cytomegalovirus exposure and HLA in healthy donors. Method: immunoSEQ multiplex PCR; TCRdb's copy keeps in-frame clones and lacks some. The repertoire holds about 93,000 clones, with approximately 68% as singletons. The sequencing sample was made of PBMCs. The receptors stem from a boy aged 5 to 17 in good health and CMV-seropositive. The CDR3 runs from the conserved cysteine through the conserved F or W. Fields, in order: J gene, clone size, D gene, V gene, CDR3 DNA, CDR3 protein. The D gene is left open where the match is weak. Clone size is stated in some rows and not others, as once, few, many or a class when expanded.

j_call: TRBJ2-7
clone_size: NA
d_call: NA
v_call: TRBV10-3
cdr3_nt: TGTGCCATCAGTGAGTGGGCGCGCGAGCAGTACTTC
cdr3_aa: CAISEWAREQYF

j_call: TRBJ1-4
clone_size: NA
d_call: TRBD1
v_call: TRBV2
cdr3_nt: TGTGCCAGCAGGCAAATGGGACAGGAAAATGAAAAACTGTTTTTT
cdr3_aa: CASRQMGQENEKLFF

j_call: TRBJ2-7
clone_size: NA
d_call: NA
v_call: TRBV6-5
cdr3_nt: TGTGCCAGCAGTGCTACTAGGGGGGAGCAGTACTTC
cdr3_aa: CASSATRGEQYF

j_call: TRBJ2-1
clone_size: NA
d_call: TRBD2
v_call: TRBV4-1
cdr3_nt: TGCGCCAGCAGCCGTGAGCCCGGGACTAGCTGCTTCTTC
cdr3_aa: CASSREPGTSCFF

j_call: TRBJ1-1
clone_size: few
d_call: NA
v_call: TRBV7-2
cdr3_nt: TGTGCCAGCAGCTCCTACGGGACAACAAACACTGAAGCTTTCTTT
cdr3_aa: CASSSYGTTNTEAFF

j_call: TRBJ2-7
clone_size: few
d_call: NA
v_call: TRBV9
cdr3_nt: TGTGCCAGCAGCGTAGGGTATTGGAGCGGTAACTACGAGCAGTACTTC
cdr3_aa: CASSVGYWSGNYEQYF

j_call: TRBJ1-1
clone_size: NA
d_call: NA
v_call: TRBV30
cdr3_nt: TGTGCCTGGAGTTCCGCAGGGATTTCTGAAGCTTTCTTT
cdr3_aa: CAWSSAGISEAFF

j_call: TRBJ2-7
clone_size: NA
d_call: NA
v_call: TRBV10-3
cdr3_nt: TGTGCCATCAGTGGAGGGGGACACCTCTCCTACGAGCAGTACTTC
cdr3_aa: CAISGGGHLSYEQYF

j_call: TRBJ2-1
clone_size: NA
d_call: NA
v_call: TRBV2
cdr3_nt: TGTGCCAGCAGTGACGGACTGAGTTCCTACAATGAGCAGTTCTTC
cdr3_aa: CASSDGLSSYNEQFF

j_call: TRBJ1-5
clone_size: NA
d_call: TRBD1
v_call: TRBV5-1
cdr3_nt: TGCGCCAGCAGCTTGTCAGGGGGGAATCAGCCCCAGCATTTT
cdr3_aa: CASSLSGGNQPQHF

j_call: TRBJ1-6
clone_size: NA
d_call: NA
v_call: TRBV6-6
cdr3_nt: TGTGCCAGCACTCGGCAGGCCAATTCACCCCTCCACTTT
cdr3_aa: CASTRQANSPLHF